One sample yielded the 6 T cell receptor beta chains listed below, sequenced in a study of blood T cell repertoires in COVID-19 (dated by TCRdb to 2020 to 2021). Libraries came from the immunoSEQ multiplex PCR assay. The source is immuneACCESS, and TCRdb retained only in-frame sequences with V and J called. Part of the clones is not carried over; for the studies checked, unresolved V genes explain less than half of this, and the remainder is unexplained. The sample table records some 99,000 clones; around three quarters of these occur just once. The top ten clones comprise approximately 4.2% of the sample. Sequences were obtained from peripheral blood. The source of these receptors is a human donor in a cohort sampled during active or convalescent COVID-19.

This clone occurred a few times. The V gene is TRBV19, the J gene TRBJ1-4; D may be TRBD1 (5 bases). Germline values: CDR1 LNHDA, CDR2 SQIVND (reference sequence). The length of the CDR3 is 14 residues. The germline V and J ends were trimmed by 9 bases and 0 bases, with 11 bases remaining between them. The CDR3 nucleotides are TGTGCCAGCAGTGACAGCCCAACTAATGAAAAACTGTTTTTT. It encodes CASSDSPTNEKLFF.

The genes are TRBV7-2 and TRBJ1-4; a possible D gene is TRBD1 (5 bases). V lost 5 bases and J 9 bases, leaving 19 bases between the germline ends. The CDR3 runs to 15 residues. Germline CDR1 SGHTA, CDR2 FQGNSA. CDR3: CASSAPGTVEKKLFF. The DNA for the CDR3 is TGTGCCAGCAGCGCCCCCGGGACTGTGGAGAAAAAACTGTTTTTT.

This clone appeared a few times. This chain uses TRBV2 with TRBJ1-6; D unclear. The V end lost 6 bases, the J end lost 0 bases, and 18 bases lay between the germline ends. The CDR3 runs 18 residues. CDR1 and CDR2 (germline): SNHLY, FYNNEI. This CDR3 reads CASRWISGGSSYNSPLHF. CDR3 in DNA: TGTGCCAGCAGATGGATTTCGGGCGGGAGCTCCTATAATTCACCCCTCCACTTT.

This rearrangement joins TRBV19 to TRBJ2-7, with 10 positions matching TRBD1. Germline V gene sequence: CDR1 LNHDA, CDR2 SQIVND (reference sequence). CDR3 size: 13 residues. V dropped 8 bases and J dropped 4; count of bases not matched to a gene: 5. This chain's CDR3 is CASDPGQGYEQYF. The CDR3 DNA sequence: TGTGCCAGTGATCCGGGACAGGGGTACGAGCAGTACTTC.

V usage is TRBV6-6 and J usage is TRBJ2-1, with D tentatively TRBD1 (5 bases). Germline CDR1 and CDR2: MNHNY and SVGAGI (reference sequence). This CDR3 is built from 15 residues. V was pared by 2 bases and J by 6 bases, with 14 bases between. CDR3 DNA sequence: TGTGCCAGCAGTTACGGCCAGGGCGCCCTCAATGAGCAGTTCTTC. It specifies CASSYGQGALNEQFF.

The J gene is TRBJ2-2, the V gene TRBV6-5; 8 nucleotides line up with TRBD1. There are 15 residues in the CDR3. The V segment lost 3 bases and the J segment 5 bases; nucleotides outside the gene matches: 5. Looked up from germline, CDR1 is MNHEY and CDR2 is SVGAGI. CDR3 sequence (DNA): TGTGCCAGCAGTTATGGGAGACAGGGGACCGGGGAGCTGTTTTTT. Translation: CASSYGRQGTGELFF.